This T cell receptor beta chain came from a study of technical replicates of blood from a handful of donors. This CDR3 spans 15 amino acids. Trimming took 3 bases from V and 3 from J; bases not matched to a gene: 3. Germline V gives CDR1 ENHRY, CDR2 SYGVKD. Libraries were prepared by immunoSEQ multiplex PCR; TCRdb keeps only in-frame clonotypes and omits some of them. The sample gives over 55,000 clones, roughly 91% of which show up once; under 5% is in the top ten. The rearrangement links TRBV10-3 to TRBJ2-3, with 10 bases that match TRBD1. This receptor was obtained from a human donor in good health. Some clones in this sample may be carry-over from other donors' samples. The sample taken for sequencing was PBMCs. CDR3 protein: CAISEDRGPTDTQYF. The CDR3, as DNA: TGTGCCATCAGTGAAGACAGGGGGCCAACAGATACGCAGTATTTT.